These 28 T cell receptor beta chains were sequenced from one sample in a study of glioma-infiltrating T cells. TCR alpha and beta CDR3 regions were amplified from RNA using iRepertoire nested multiplex PCR. TCRdb fed the multiplex PCR reads into MiXCR, producing one record per CDR3 protein. The data show approximately 93,000 distinct CDR3 sequences, with 35% to 50% seen just once and around two fifths held by the top ten. Sequenced sample: glioma tissue, nonneoplastic brain tissue, or PBMCs (not recorded which). The origin of the receptors is a human donor with low-grade glioma or glioblastoma, undergoing nonglioma brain surgery, or in good health (not recorded which).

This clonotype was seen at least ten times. This chain links TRBV20-1 with TRBJ2-1; a possible D gene is TRBD2 (6 bases). V gave up 0 bases and J gave up 0 bases, with 12 bases separating them. CDR3 size: 16 residues. CDR1 and CDR2 from the germline V gene are DFQATT and SNEGSKA (reference sequence). CDR3: CSARDTRGSSYNEQFF. CDR3 nucleotides: TGCAGTGCTAGAGATACGCGGGGAAGCTCCTACAATGAGCAGTTCTTC.

On this clonotype: A read error may explain this, as a much larger clone is one base away. The CDR3 is CASSRARGYLETQYF. For the CDR3, the DNA is TGTGCCAGCAGCCGAGCGCGGGGGTATCTGGAGACCCAGTACTTC. This chain uses TRBV14 with TRBJ2-5, with 7 nucleotides matching TRBD2. The J segment lost 5 bases and the V segment lost 4 bases, leaving 10 bases of the junction unmatched. Germline CDR1 is SGHDN and CDR2 is FVKESK. The length of the CDR3 is 15 residues.

Regarding this clonotype: Lacking the conserved final phenylalanine or tryptophan, this CDR3 likely reflects a read error. No DNA is shown, since the ends of the CDR3 on it are uncertain; the CDR3 is the one TCRdb lists. This rearrangement joins TRBV7-2 to TRBJ2-5; the table's TRBD1 call for D was not verified on the DNA. The CDR3 is 15 residues long, counting both termini. The germline gives CDR1 SGHTA, CDR2 FQGNSA. The CDR3 sequence: CASSQFDSLLETQSP.

This clonotype was picked up many times. The rearrangement links TRBV19 to TRBJ2-1; no clear D gene. Germline CDR1 and CDR2: LNHDA and SQIVND (reference sequence). The CDR3 is 16 amino acids. V dropped 3 bases and J dropped 0 bases, with 12 bases sitting between them. The CDR3 loop reads CASSISYLNSYNEQFF. The CDR3 nucleotides read TGTGCCAGTAGTATCTCCTACCTAAACTCCTACAATGAGCAGTTCTTC.

As concerns this clonotype: The junction does not match germline at one end; this may be a read error. The chain recombines TRBV6-2 or TRBV6-3 with TRBJ1-2; D is unresolved. The CDR3 sequence is 17 residues long. CDR1 is MNHEY and CDR2 is SVGEGT in the germline V gene. In DNA, the CDR3 is TGTGCCAGCAGTTACAGCGACGCAGAGCCCTCTCCCTATGGCTACCCCTTC. Translation: CASSYSDAEPSPYGYPF.

This clonotype has ten or more counts. The V call is TRBV14, the J call TRBJ2-1; 10 positions agree with TRBD2. The germline gives CDR1 SGHDN, CDR2 FVKESK. This CDR3 spans 14 amino acids. The V and J ends lost 4 bases and 15 bases, in that order; junction bases with no gene match: 12. CDR3 DNA sequence: TGTGCCAGCAGCCCAAACCCACTAGCGGGAAATGGGTTCTTC. Its translation is CASSPNPLAGNGFF.

This clonotype was detected only once. The gene calls are TRBV6-5 and TRBJ2-1; TRBD2 agrees at 11 bases. The length of the CDR3 is 14 residues. V lost 5 bases and J lost 8; bases outside the gene matches: 5. Germline CDR1 is MNHEY and CDR2 is SVGAGI. CDR3 amino acids: CASSLAGGTYEQFF. CDR3 nucleotides: TGTGCCAGCAGTCTAGCGGGGGGAACCTATGAGCAGTTCTTC.

Comments on this clonotype: A read error is likely, as this CDR3 ends without the conserved phenylalanine or tryptophan. It is unclear where the CDR3 begins or ends on the DNA, so no DNA is shown, and the CDR3 is as TCRdb lists it. CDR3 amino acids: CASSGPRPRQETKYL. This chain links TRBV6-1 with TRBJ2-5; the table assigns TRBD1, which was not confirmed against the DNA. Ends included, the CDR3 has 15 residues. Germline assignment: CDR1 MNHNS and CDR2 SASEGT.

The table lists this clonotype with many counts. The J gene is TRBJ1-5, the V gene TRBV12-3 or TRBV12-4; weak D call: TRBD1 (5 bases). The CDR3 has 14 residues. V gave up 5 bases and J gave up 5 bases, with 13 bases separating them. This CDR3 reads CASSGDSTHQPQHF. The CDR3, as DNA: TGTGCCAGCAGTGGGGACTCAACCCATCAGCCCCAGCATTTT.

This clonotype was seen repeatedly, ten times or more. The chain has TRBV27 and TRBJ2-1; no firm D call. The CDR3 is 13 residues long. The V end was cut by 4 bases, the J end by 9 bases, with 13 bases between. Per the germline V gene, CDR1 is MNHEY and CDR2 is SMNVEV (reference sequence). The CDR3 loop reads CASSSVPRAEQFF. In nucleotides, the CDR3 is TGTGCCAGCAGTTCCGTACCTCGCGCTGAGCAGTTCTTC.

About this clonotype: The germline gene is not matched at one end of the junction; a read error may be the cause. This rearrangement joins TRBV7-9 to TRBJ1-2, with no clear D. Looked up from germline, CDR1 is SEHNR and CDR2 is FQNEAQ (reference sequence). The CDR3 consists of 13 residues. In nucleotides, the CDR3 is TGTGCCTGCAGCCCGAGCGTTAAATATGGCTACACCTTC. This translates into CACSPSVKYGYTF.

In the case of this clonotype: The junction departs from the called germline gene at one end, perhaps through a read error. The rearrangement uses TRBV6-5 and TRBJ1-1; D not resolved. Germline V gene sequence: CDR1 MNHEY, CDR2 SVGAGI. This CDR3 has 15 amino acids. The CDR3 nucleotides read TGTGCCAGCAGTTACTACCAGCCAAAGAACACTGAAGCTTTTTTT. This codes for CASSYYQPKNTEAFF.

This clonotype showed up many times. V usage is TRBV2 and J usage is TRBJ2-1, with D perhaps TRBD2 (6 bases). Trimming cost V 7 bases and J 8 bases, with 15 bases left between them. Germline lookup yields CDR1 SNHLY and CDR2 FYNNEI. The CDR3 is 13 residues long. This CDR3 reads CASKPGGIDEQFF. CDR3 bases: TGTGCCAGCAAACCCGGGGGTATTGATGAGCAGTTCTTC.

This clonotype has ten or more counts. The rearrangement uses TRBV7-2 and TRBJ1-2; TRBD1 agrees at 9 bases. J lost 4 bases, V lost 5 bases, and 8 bases had no gene match. This CDR3 spans 15 amino acids. CDR1 and CDR2 from the germline V gene are SGHTA and FQGNSA. CDR3 in DNA: TGTGCCAGCAGCAAACCGGGACAGGGAAGCTATGGCTACACCTTC. Its protein product is CASSKPGQGSYGYTF.

The table lists this clonotype with many counts. This rearrangement joins TRBV10-3 to TRBJ1-1, with D hard to call. Deletions cut 5 bases from V and 3 bases from J, with 10 bases between. Germline values: CDR1 ENHRY, CDR2 SYGVKD. The length of the CDR3 is 13 residues. The CDR3 nucleotides are TGTGCCATCAGTCATGGGGTCGACACTGAAGCTTTCTTT. Its translation: CAISHGVDTEAFF.

The J gene is TRBJ2-3, the V gene TRBV12-3 or TRBV12-4; D remains ambiguous. The CDR3 is 13 amino acids. V was cut by 9 bases and J by 6 bases, with 16 bases left in between. The CDR3 region is CASEDEYNDTQYF. Written as DNA, the CDR3 is TGTGCCAGTGAGGACGAGTATAACGATACGCAGTATTTT.

This clonotype showed up many times. The chain employs TRBV7-2 and TRBJ1-2; 10 bases line up with TRBD1. The length of the CDR3 is 15 residues. Germline lookup yields CDR1 SGHTA and CDR2 FQGNSA. The junction had 4 bases not matched to a gene; V was cut back by 4 bases and J by 2 bases. The CDR3 loop is CASSSGQGKNYGYTF. CDR3 nucleotides: TGTGCCAGCAGCTCGGGACAGGGGAAAAACTATGGCTACACCTTC.

The chain has TRBV25-1 and TRBJ2-2; D is perhaps TRBD1 (6 bases). The CDR3 is made up of 15 amino acids. With 8 bases removed from V and 1 base from J, the gap between germline ends came to 14 bases. Germline V gives CDR1 MGHDK, CDR2 SYGVNS. This chain's CDR3 is CASVTYRVNTGELFF. The CDR3 bases are TGTGCCAGCGTAACCTACAGGGTGAACACCGGGGAGCTGTTTTTT.

This clonotype occurred many times. The CDR3 region has the DNA TGTGCCAGCAGTGAGTGGGGATCCAATCAGCCCCAGCATTTT. Its translation: CASSEWGSNQPQHF. This chain links TRBV2 with TRBJ1-5; D not certain. This CDR3 contains 14 residues. Germline V gene data show CDR1 as SNHLY and CDR2 as FYNNEI. V dropped 3 bases and J dropped 3 bases, with 9 bases sitting between them.

The chain employs TRBV29-1 and TRBJ2-1; D gene unclear. Germline V gene sequence: CDR1 SQVTM, CDR2 ANQGSEA. V shed 5 bases and J shed 4 bases, with 9 bases lying between them. The CDR3 extends over 12 amino acids. The CDR3 here is CSVLVLYNEQFF. The DNA of the CDR3 is TGCAGCGTTCTGGTACTATACAATGAGCAGTTCTTC.

This clonotype appeared a few times. This chain links TRBV5-6 with TRBJ2-4, with 11 positions matching TRBD2. The CDR3 is 17 amino acids. V shed 1 base and J 0 bases; nucleotides not matched to a gene: 3. From germline, CDR1 is SGHDT and CDR2 YYEEEE. In DNA, the CDR3 is TGTGCCAGCAGCTTGACTAGCGGGAGTGGAGCCAAAAACATTCAGTACTTC. Translation: CASSLTSGSGAKNIQYF.

This clonotype has ten or more counts. The J gene is TRBJ2-6, the V gene TRBV25-1; TRBD1 is a possible D gene (5 bases). Trimming took off 3 bases at V and 2 bases at J, with 11 bases between the two ends. CDR3 length: 16 amino acids. Germline loops: CDR1 MGHDK, CDR2 SYGVNS. Written as DNA, the CDR3 is TGTGCCAGCAGTGACGAAGGGGTAACTGGGGCCAACGTCCTGACTTTC. Translating gives CASSDEGVTGANVLTF.

This clonotype showed up many times. This chain joins TRBV4-1 and TRBJ2-7; TRBD1 might be the D (5 bases). V dropped 1 base and J dropped 7 bases, with 14 bases sitting between them. The CDR3 has 14 residues. Looked up from germline, CDR1 is MGHRA and CDR2 is YSYEKL. The CDR3 spells CASSQVGRVDEQYF. For the CDR3, the DNA is TGCGCCAGCAGCCAAGTCGGCAGGGTAGATGAGCAGTACTTC.

In this sample, this clonotype turned up once. This may be a read error, as it is one base from a much larger clone. DNA for the CDR3: TGTGCCAGCAATGAACTAACTAGCGGGAGTTTCGCCGGGAATGAGCAGTTCTTC. It specifies CASNELTSGSFAGNEQFF. The rearrangement links TRBV12-3 or TRBV12-4 to TRBJ2-1; 11 bases match TRBD2. V shed 7 bases, J shed 7 bases, and the junction held 18 bases outside the gene matches. The CDR3 covers 18 residues.

This clonotype was counted many times. This rearrangement joins TRBV11-1 to TRBJ1-1; D uncertain. This CDR3 comprises 11 residues. V was cut by 3 bases and J by 6 bases, with 5 bases left in between. From germline, CDR1 is SGHAT and CDR2 FQDESV (reference sequence). As DNA, the CDR3 is TGTGCCAGCAGCTTGGTCTCTGAAGCTTTCTTT. Protein product: CASSLVSEAFF.

This clonotype was seen many times. The V gene is TRBV28, the J gene TRBJ1-1, with D hard to call. CDR1 is MDHEN and CDR2 is SYDVKM in the germline V gene. V was clipped by 2 bases and J by 9 bases, with 7 bases between them. CDR3 size: 11 residues. The CDR3 sequence: CASSLKEKAFF. In DNA, the CDR3 is TGTGCCAGCAGTTTAAAAGAAAAAGCTTTCTTT.

At least ten counts were recorded for this clonotype. V gene TRBV4-1 combines with J gene TRBJ2-1; D gene unclear. The CDR3 spans 17 residues. CDR1 MGHRA and CDR2 YSYEKL come from the germline V gene. With 0 bases removed from V and 2 bases from J, the gap between germline ends came to 14 bases. The CDR3 coding sequence is TGCGCCAGCAGCCAAGATGGGTGGAGTATGACCTACAATGAGCAGTTCTTC. Encoded protein: CASSQDGWSMTYNEQFF.

There are many counts of this clonotype. The gene calls are TRBV29-1 and TRBJ2-1; D is unresolved. Germline V CDR1 and CDR2: SQVTM, ANQGSEA. This CDR3 is built from 15 residues. V gave up 2 bases and J gave up 4 bases, with 15 bases separating them. The CDR3: CSVEPLHTTYNEQFF. As DNA, the CDR3 is TGCAGCGTTGAACCTCTCCACACAACTTACAATGAGCAGTTCTTC.